The 3 T cell receptor beta chains presented below share a single source sample, sequenced in a study of blood T cell repertoires in COVID-19. Only in-frame clones appear in the TCRdb table, and some are missing; sequencing was by immunoSEQ multiplex PCR. Found here are around 100,000 clones, approximately 89% of them singletons; the top ten hold roughly a sixth. The sample taken for sequencing was peripheral blood. These receptors all come from a woman older than 75 in a cohort sampled during active COVID-19.

This clone was recorded only once. The genes are TRBV19 and TRBJ2-1, with TRBD2 matching 7 bases. The germline V gene has CDR1 LNHDA and CDR2 SQIVND (reference sequence). J lost 3 bases, V lost 11 bases, and 10 bases had no gene match. This CDR3 has 14 residues. The CDR3 protein is CAVGSGEGYNEQFF. The CDR3, as DNA: TGTGCCGTGGGGAGCGGGGAAGGCTACAATGAGCAGTTCTTC. Combining the CDR3 with reference TRBV19 and TRBJ2-1 gives the whole variable domain DGGITQSPKYLFRKEGQNVTLSCEQNLNHDAMYWYRQDPGQGLRLIYYSQIVNDFQKGDIAEGYSVSREKKESFPLTVTSAQKNPTAFYLCAVGSGEGYNEQFFGPGTRLTVL.

For the CDR3, the DNA is TGTGCCAGCAGCTTAACGGGCGACGGAACCTGGCAGGACACTGAAGCTTTCTTT. It is translated as CASSLTGDGTWQDTEAFF. The V gene is TRBV7-3, the J gene TRBJ1-1; D remains ambiguous. The CDR3 contains 18 residues. Germline loops: CDR1 SGHTA, CDR2 FQGTGA. V was clipped by 0 bases and J by 3 bases, with 20 bases between them.

In its sample, this clone was seen a few times. This rearrangement joins TRBV5-1 to TRBJ1-6; the D is unclear. This CDR3 comprises 13 residues. Per the germline V gene, CDR1 is SGHRS and CDR2 is YFSETQ. V was clipped by 0 bases and J by 14 bases, with 12 bases between them. The CDR3 DNA follows: TGCGCCAGCAGCTTGGAGGCGACTCCCGCCCTCCACTTT. Translated, it gives CASSLEATPALHF.